Shown below are 10 T cell receptor beta chains from a single sample sequenced in a study of blood T cell repertoires in COVID-19. Profiled with immunoSEQ multiplex PCR; TCRdb holds only in-frame clones, not every one. The sample holds about 110,000 clones, approximately 70% seen once. The sample was peripheral blood. The receptors were gathered from an older woman with acute or convalescent COVID-19.

The chain links TRBV12-3 or TRBV12-4 to TRBJ1-1; possibly TRBD1 for D (6 bases). Trimming pared 6 bases from V and 0 bases from J, leaving 8 bases between. There are 13 residues in the CDR3. DNA for the CDR3: TGTGCCAGCAGCCGGACAGTGAACACTGAAGCTTTCTTT. As protein: CASSRTVNTEAFF.

This clone has a handful of counts. The CDR3 bases are TGTGCCACCAGCAGAGATCGCCCAGGGAGGGTCAACAACAATGAGCAGTTCTTC. It yields the protein CATSRDRPGRVNNNEQFF. The chain links TRBV15 to TRBJ2-1; TRBD2 aligns across 7 bases. CDR1 is LNHNV, CDR2 YYDKDF, per germline (reference sequence). The ends lost 0 bases at V and 5 bases at J; junction bases unmatched: 13. The CDR3 contains 18 residues.

The chain combines TRBV2 with TRBJ1-2; D is perhaps TRBD1 (6 bases). The CDR3 sequence is 13 residues long. Deletions cut 5 bases from V and 2 bases from J, with 9 bases between. From germline, CDR1 is SNHLY and CDR2 FYNNEI. The CDR3 is CASSRTANYGYTF. Written as DNA, the CDR3 is TGTGCCAGCAGTAGGACAGCCAACTATGGCTACACCTTC.

V is TRBV30 and J is TRBJ1-4; 10 positions agree with TRBD1. Germline V gene lookup returns CDR1 GTSNPN and CDR2 SVGIG (reference sequence). CDR3 length: 12 residues. CDR3 amino acids: CGSTGGGEKLFF. As DNA, the CDR3 is TGTGGATCGACAGGGGGCGGAGAAAAACTGTTTTTT.

The chain uses TRBV5-4 and TRBJ1-2; TRBD1 matches at 7 bases. V gave up 0 bases and J gave up 5 bases; unmatched junction bases: 13. The length of the CDR3 is 17 residues. Looked up from germline, CDR1 is SGHNT and CDR2 is YYREEE (reference sequence). Here the CDR3 DNA reads TGTGCCAGCAGCTTGGCCGGCCGACAGGGTTTGGGGTATGGCTACACCTTC. Translation gives CASSLAGRQGLGYGYTF.

This chain joins TRBV6-5 and TRBJ1-4; the match to TRBD1 covers 8 bases. CDR1 is MNHEY, CDR2 SVGAGI, per germline. The CDR3 sequence is 14 residues long. With 7 bases clipped from V and 2 bases from J, the junction kept 3 bases outside the gene matches. CDR3 in amino acids: CASKYRGTNEKLFF. CDR3 in DNA: TGTGCCAGCAAATACAGGGGGACTAATGAAAAACTGTTTTTT.

The V gene is TRBV7-2, the J gene TRBJ1-6, with D perhaps matching TRBD1 (6 bases). V was clipped by 8 bases and J by 3 bases, with 11 bases between them. The CDR3 is made up of 14 amino acids. Germline V lookup: CDR1 SGHTA, CDR2 FQGNSA. Written as DNA, the CDR3 is TGTGCCAGCCGGGACACCAACTATAATTCACCCCTCCACTTT. Translating gives CASRDTNYNSPLHF.

This clone was seen more than once but under ten times. V usage is TRBV11-2 and J usage is TRBJ1-2; 7 bases agree with TRBD1. From germline, CDR1 is SGHAT and CDR2 FQNNGV. Trimming cost V 5 bases and J 0 bases; bases outside gene matches: 6. This CDR3 contains 15 residues. The CDR3 sequence: CASSAWDSSNYGYTF. CDR3 DNA: TGTGCCAGCAGCGCATGGGACAGTTCTAACTATGGCTACACCTTC.

The chain is built from TRBV4-3 and TRBJ2-3, with D tentatively TRBD1 (5 bases). The CDR3 covers 18 residues. The ends were cut back, 0 bases at V and 2 bases at J, with 18 bases in the middle. CDR1 and CDR2 (germline): LGHNA, YSLEER. The CDR3 DNA is TGCGCCAGCAGCCAAGATTTGGGGCCGGCAGGGCCCACAGATACGCAGTATTTT. The encoded protein is CASSQDLGPAGPTDTQYF.

This sequence joins TRBV2 and TRBJ2-6, with D possibly matching TRBD2 (5 bases). Germline V CDR1 and CDR2: SNHLY, FYNNEI. V was cut by 7 bases and J by 1 base, with 11 bases left in between. CDR3 size: 15 residues. The CDR3 spells CASKIRGSGANVLTF. The CDR3 DNA reads TGTGCCAGCAAGATTCGGGGATCTGGGGCCAACGTCCTGACTTTC. Based on the CDR3 plus reference TRBV2 and TRBJ2-6, the full variable domain is EPEVTQTPSHQVTQMGQEVILRCVPISNHLYFYWYRQILGQKVEFLVSFYNNEISEKSEIFDDQFSVERPDGSNFTLKIRSTKLEDSAMYFCASKIRGSGANVLTFGAGSRLTVL.